The clone carrying this T cell receptor beta chain was recorded once. The sample is drawn from a study of T cells and Merkel cell carcinoma outcomes. This table comes from immunoSEQ multiplex PCR, and its TCRdb copy is limited to in-frame clones, with some not included. The sample gives more than 3,500 clones, roughly 92% of which show up once; about 1.7% is in the top ten. The CDR3 runs to 13 residues. Germline CDR1 is SGHTS and CDR2 is YDEGEE. The V gene end was trimmed by 3 bases and the J gene end by 2 bases; junction bases not matched to a gene: 1. Sequencing was carried out using tumor tissue from Merkel cell carcinoma. This chain connects TRBV5-8 to TRBJ2-5; TRBD2 matches 7 bases. This clonotype was sampled from a human donor with Merkel cell carcinoma. The chain's CDR3 is CASSWDYQETQYF. CDR3 in DNA: TGTGCCAGCAGCTGGGACTATCAAGAGACCCAGTACTTC.